These 2 T cell receptor beta chains share one sample of origin, sequenced in a study of long-term antiretroviral therapy in people with HIV (dated by TCRdb to between 2021 and 2024). Sequencing of the TRB variable region was done with the immunoSEQ hsTCRB v3.0 assay at survey level resolution. TCRdb limited this immuneACCESS table to in-frame rearrangements with V and J called. A share of clones is missing; checked studies link under half to unresolved V genes, and the rest is unexplained. For this sample there are about 39,000 clones; around 88% appear just once. 3% to 5% of the sample rests with the top ten. The material sequenced was unsorted PBMCs, taken just before starting antiretroviral therapy. Every receptor here comes from a woman between 18 and 29 years old with HIV.

The chain employs TRBV6-6 and TRBJ1-2; D uncertain. The CDR3 contains 14 residues. The V gene's germline CDR1 is MNHNY and CDR2 SVGAGI (reference sequence). V lost 0 bases and J lost 3, with 8 bases in between. The CDR3, as DNA: TGTGCCAGCAGTTACTCCGGGAACTACTATGGCTACACCTTC. The encoded protein is CASSYSGNYYGYTF.

The CDR3 DNA reads TGTGCCAGCTCAACCCGACAGGGATCAACTAATGAAAAACTGTTTTTT. It yields the protein CASSTRQGSTNEKLFF. The chain has TRBV18 and TRBJ1-4; the match to TRBD1 covers 7 bases. The V gene end was trimmed by 5 bases and the J gene end by 0 bases; junction bases not matched to a gene: 6. CDR1 KGHSH and CDR2 LQKENI come from the germline V gene. This CDR3 contains 16 residues.